Presented here are 9 T cell receptor beta chains from one specimen sequenced in a study of blood T cell repertoires in COVID-19. TCRdb's table, derived via immunoSEQ multiplex PCR, lists solely in-frame clones and lacks some. The table has over 85,000 clones, approximately 90% seen once. Sequencing used peripheral blood. The receptors here all came from a woman of 80 years or more with active COVID-19.

A single count supports this clone. The J gene is TRBJ2-5, the V gene TRBV21-1; no DNA check was done on the table's D call, TRBD2. TRBV21-1 is reported as a pseudogene. There are 11 residues in the CDR3. The CDR3 region is CARPGVETQYF. DNA for the CDR3: TGTGCCAGACCGGGAGTGGAGACCCAGTACTTC.

This chain joins TRBV7-3 and TRBJ1-3; D is perhaps TRBD1 (6 bases). The CDR3 totals 14 residues. Trimming stripped 5 bases from V and 4 bases from J, with 12 bases between. Germline CDR1 and CDR2: SGHTA and FQGTGA. The CDR3 nucleotides are TGTGCCAGCAGCCCAACAGGGTCGGGAAACACCATATATTTT. It translates to CASSPTGSGNTIYF.

J is TRBJ2-6 and V is TRBV5-1; TRBD1 aligns across 12 bases. The CDR3 has 18 amino acids. The trim removed 4 bases at V and 2 bases at J, leaving 7 bases unmatched. Germline V gene data show CDR1 as SGHRS and CDR2 as YFSETQ. CDR3 sequence reads: CASSRDRGRRTGANVLTF. Here the CDR3 DNA reads TGCGCCAGCAGCCGGGACAGGGGGCGCAGGACTGGGGCCAACGTCCTGACTTTC.

The chain joins TRBV5-1 to TRBJ2-7; 9 nucleotides match TRBD1. J lost 4 bases, V lost 7 bases, and 9 bases had no gene match. The CDR3 is made up of 14 amino acids. The germline V gene has CDR1 SGHRS and CDR2 YFSETQ. CDR3 in DNA: TGCGCCAGCTCGCTATCAGGACAGGGGTACGAGCAGTACTTC. Protein product: CASSLSGQGYEQYF.

The chain has TRBV7-2 and TRBJ2-1; the D gene is possibly TRBD2 (6 bases). Between the trimmed V and J ends, which lost 3 bases and 9 bases, there was a span of 9 bases. CDR1 and CDR2 (germline): SGHTA, FQGNSA. The length of the CDR3 is 12 residues. The DNA for the CDR3 is TGTGCCAGCAGCTTGGGGCGGGGTGAGCAGTTCTTC. Amino acids: CASSLGRGEQFF.

CDR3 coding DNA: TGTGCCAGCAGCCTTCAAGAGACCCAGTACTTC. Translating it yields CASSLQETQYF. The chain combines TRBV11-2 with TRBJ2-5; D is uncertain. The germline gives CDR1 SGHAT, CDR2 FQNNGV. The ends were cut back, 5 bases at V and 2 bases at J, with 3 bases in the middle. CDR3 length: 11 amino acids. Using reference TRBV11-2 and TRBJ2-5 for the parts outside the CDR3, the full variable domain is EAGVAQSPRYKIIEKRQSVAFWCNPISGHATLYWYQQILGQGPKLLIQFQNNGVVDDSQLPKDRFSAERLKGVDSTLKIQPAKLEDSAVYLCASSLQETQYFGPGTRLLVL.

This chain's CDR3 is CASSHGGTSGNTGELFF. The CDR3 nucleotides read TGTGCCAGCAGCCACGGGGGGACTAGCGGGAACACCGGGGAGCTGTTTTTT. This rearrangement joins TRBV14 to TRBJ2-2; 11 positions match TRBD2. The CDR3 is 17 residues long. Per the germline V gene, CDR1 is SGHDN and CDR2 is FVKESK. The trim removed 3 bases at V and 1 base at J, leaving 4 bases unmatched.

The chain employs TRBV19 and TRBJ2-1, with unresolved D. Germline V gene data show CDR1 as LNHDA and CDR2 as SQIVND (reference sequence). The CDR3 runs to 15 residues. The V end lost 7 bases, the J end lost 0 bases, and 13 bases lay between the germline ends. Written as DNA, the CDR3 is TGTGCCAGTACCACCGGGTCCTACTCCTACAATGAGCAGTTCTTC. Translating gives CASTTGSYSYNEQFF.

V is TRBV18 and J is TRBJ1-4, with D perhaps matching TRBD1 (5 bases). The CDR3 has 15 amino acids. V dropped 0 bases and J dropped 6 bases, with 11 bases sitting between them. Germline CDR1 and CDR2: KGHSH and LQKENI. The CDR3: CASSPPRQGYEKLFF. CDR3 bases: TGTGCCAGCTCACCACCGCGGCAGGGATATGAAAAACTGTTTTTT.